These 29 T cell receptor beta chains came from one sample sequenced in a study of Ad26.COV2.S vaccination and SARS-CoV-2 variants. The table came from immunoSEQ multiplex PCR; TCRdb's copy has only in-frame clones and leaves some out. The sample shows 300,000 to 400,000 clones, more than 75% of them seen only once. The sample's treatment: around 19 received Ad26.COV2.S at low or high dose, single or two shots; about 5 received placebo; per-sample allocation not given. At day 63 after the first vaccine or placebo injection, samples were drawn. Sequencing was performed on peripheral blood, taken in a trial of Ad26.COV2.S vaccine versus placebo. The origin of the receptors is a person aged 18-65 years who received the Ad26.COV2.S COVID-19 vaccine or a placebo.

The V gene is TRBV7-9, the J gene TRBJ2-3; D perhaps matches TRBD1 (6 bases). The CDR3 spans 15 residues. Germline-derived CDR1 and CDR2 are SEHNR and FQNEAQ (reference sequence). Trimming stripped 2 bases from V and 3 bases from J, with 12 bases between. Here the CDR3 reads CASSLRERGTDTQYF. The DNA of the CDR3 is TGTGCCAGCAGCTTACGGGAAAGGGGGACAGATACGCAGTATTTT.

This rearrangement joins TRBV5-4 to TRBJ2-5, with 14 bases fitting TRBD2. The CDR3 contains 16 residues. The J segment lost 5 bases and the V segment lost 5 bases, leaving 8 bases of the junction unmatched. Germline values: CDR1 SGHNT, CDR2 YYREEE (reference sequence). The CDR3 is CASRSGLAGAGETQYF. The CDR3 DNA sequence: TGTGCCAGCAGATCGGGACTAGCGGGAGCGGGGGAGACCCAGTACTTC.

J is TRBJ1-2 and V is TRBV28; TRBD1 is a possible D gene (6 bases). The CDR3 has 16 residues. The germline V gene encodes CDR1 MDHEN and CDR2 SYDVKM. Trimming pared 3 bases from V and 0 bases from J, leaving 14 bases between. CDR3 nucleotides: TGTGCCAGCAGTTTCCGGACCGGGACAACTAACTATGGCTACACCTTC. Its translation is CASSFRTGTTNYGYTF.

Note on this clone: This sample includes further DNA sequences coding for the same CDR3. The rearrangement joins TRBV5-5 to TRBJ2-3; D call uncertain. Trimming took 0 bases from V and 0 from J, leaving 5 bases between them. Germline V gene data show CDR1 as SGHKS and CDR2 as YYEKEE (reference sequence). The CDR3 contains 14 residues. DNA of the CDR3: TGTGCCAGCAGCTTGGATACTAGCACAGATACGCAGTATTTT. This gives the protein CASSLDTSTDTQYF.

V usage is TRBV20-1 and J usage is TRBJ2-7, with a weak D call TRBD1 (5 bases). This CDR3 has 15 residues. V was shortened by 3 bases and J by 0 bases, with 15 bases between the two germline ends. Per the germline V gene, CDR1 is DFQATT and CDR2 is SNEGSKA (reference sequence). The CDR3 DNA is TGCAGTGCTAGTGCAGACAGCCTGAGCTCCTACGAGCAGTACTTC. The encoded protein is CSASADSLSSYEQYF.

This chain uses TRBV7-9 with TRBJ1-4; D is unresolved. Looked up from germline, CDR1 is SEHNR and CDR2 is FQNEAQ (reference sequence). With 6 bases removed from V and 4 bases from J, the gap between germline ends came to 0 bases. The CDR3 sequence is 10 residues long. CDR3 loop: CASSNEKLFF. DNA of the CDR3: TGTGCCAGCAGTAATGAAAAACTGTTTTTT. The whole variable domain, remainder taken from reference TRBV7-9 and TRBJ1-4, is DTGVSQNPRHKITKRGQNVTFRCDPISEHNRLYWYRQTLGQGPEFLTYFQNEAQLEKSRLLSDRFSAERPKGSFSTLEIQRTEQGDSAMYLCASSNEKLFFGSGTQLSVL.

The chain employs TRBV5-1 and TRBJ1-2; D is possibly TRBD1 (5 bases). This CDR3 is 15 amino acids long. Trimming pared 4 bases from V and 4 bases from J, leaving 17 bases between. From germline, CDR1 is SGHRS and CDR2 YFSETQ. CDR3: CASSPDHRGGYGYTF. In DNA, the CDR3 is TGCGCCAGCAGCCCCGATCATCGGGGCGGCTATGGCTACACCTTC.

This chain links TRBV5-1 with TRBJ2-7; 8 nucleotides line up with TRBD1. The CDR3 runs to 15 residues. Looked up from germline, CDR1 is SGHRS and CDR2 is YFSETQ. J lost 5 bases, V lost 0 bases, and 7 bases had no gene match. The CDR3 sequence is CASSLGTGSRDEQYF. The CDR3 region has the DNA TGCGCCAGCAGCTTGGGGACAGGGAGTCGCGACGAGCAGTACTTC.

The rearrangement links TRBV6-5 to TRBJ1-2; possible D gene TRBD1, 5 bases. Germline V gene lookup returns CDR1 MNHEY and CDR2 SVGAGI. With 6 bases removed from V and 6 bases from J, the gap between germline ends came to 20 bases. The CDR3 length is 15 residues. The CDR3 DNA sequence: TGTGCCAGCAGAACCAATGGGCCGGGACGAAATGGCTACACCTTC. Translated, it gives CASRTNGPGRNGYTF.

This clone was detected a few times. The CDR3 is CASSLDARIRGYNEQFF. The CDR3 coding sequence is TGCGCCAGCAGCTTGGATGCGCGCATAAGGGGCTACAATGAGCAGTTCTTC. V gene TRBV5-1 combines with J gene TRBJ2-1; a possible D gene is TRBD1 (5 bases). From germline, CDR1 is SGHRS and CDR2 YFSETQ. V was trimmed by 0 bases and J by 3 bases, leaving 16 bases between them. The CDR3 runs 17 residues. The full variable domain, completed using reference TRBV5-1 and TRBJ2-1, is KAGVTQTPRYLIKTRGQQVTLSCSPISGHRSVSWYQQTPGQGLQFLFEYFSETQRNKGNFPGRFSGRQFSNSRSEMNVSTLELGDSALYLCASSLDARIRGYNEQFFGPGTRLTVL.

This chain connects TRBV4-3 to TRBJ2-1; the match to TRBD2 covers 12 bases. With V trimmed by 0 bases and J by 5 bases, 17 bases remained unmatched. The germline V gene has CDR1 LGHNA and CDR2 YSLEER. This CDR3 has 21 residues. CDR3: CASSQDPGWLAGGVPDNEQFF. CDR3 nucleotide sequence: TGCGCCAGCAGCCAAGATCCGGGCTGGCTAGCGGGGGGGGTCCCAGACAATGAGCAGTTCTTC.

In nucleotides, the CDR3 is TGTGCCAGCAGCTTAGGGGCCCTATTTGAAGCTTTCTTT. This codes for CASSLGALFEAFF. The V gene is TRBV7-9, the J gene TRBJ1-1; the D is unclear. Looked up from germline, CDR1 is SEHNR and CDR2 is FQNEAQ (reference sequence). V was pared by 1 base and J by 7 bases, with 10 bases between. The CDR3 contains 13 residues.

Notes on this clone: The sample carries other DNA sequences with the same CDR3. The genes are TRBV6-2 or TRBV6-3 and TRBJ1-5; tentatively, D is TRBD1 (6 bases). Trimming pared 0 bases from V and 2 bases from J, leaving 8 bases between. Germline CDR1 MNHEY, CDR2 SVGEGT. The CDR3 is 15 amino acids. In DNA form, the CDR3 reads TGTGCCAGCAGTTACTCAGGGGGTGGCAATCAGCCCCAGCATTTT. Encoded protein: CASSYSGGGNQPQHF.

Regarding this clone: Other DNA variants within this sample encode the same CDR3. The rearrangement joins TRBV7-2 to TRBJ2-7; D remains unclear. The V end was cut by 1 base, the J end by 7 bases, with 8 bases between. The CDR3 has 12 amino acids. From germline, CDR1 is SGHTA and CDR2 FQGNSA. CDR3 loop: CASSLDRLEQYF. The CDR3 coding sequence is TGTGCCAGCAGCTTAGACCGGCTAGAGCAGTACTTC.

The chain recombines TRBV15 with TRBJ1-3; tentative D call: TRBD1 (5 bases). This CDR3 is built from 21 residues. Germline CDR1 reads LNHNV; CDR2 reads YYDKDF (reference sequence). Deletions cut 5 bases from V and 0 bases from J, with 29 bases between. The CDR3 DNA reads TGTGCCACCAGCCCCCCTAGTAGGCAGCCCTGGGACCCCCTCTCTGGAAACACCATATATTTT. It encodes CATSPPSRQPWDPLSGNTIYF.

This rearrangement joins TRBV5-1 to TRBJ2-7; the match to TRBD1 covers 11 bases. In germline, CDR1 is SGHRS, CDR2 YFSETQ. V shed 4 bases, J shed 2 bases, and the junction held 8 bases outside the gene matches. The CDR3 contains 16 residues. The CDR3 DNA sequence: TGCGCCAGCAGCGCCGGACAGGGGGCGATAGCCTACGAGCAGTACTTC. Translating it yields CASSAGQGAIAYEQYF.

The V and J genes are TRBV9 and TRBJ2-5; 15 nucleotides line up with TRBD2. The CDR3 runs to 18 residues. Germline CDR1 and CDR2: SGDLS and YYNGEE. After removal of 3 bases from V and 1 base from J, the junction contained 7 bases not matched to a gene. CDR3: CASSGRTSGRASQETQYF. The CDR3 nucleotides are TGTGCCAGCAGCGGAAGGACTAGCGGGAGGGCCTCCCAAGAGACCCAGTACTTC.

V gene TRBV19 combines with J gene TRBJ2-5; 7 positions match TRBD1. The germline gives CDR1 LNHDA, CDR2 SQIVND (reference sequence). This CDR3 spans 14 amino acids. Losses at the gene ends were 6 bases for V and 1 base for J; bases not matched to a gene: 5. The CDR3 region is CASSLQGTQETQYF. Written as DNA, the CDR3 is TGTGCCAGTAGCCTACAGGGGACCCAAGAGACCCAGTACTTC.

CDR3 loop: CASSFFLEGGVTEAFF. CDR3 nucleotides: TGTGCCAGCAGTTTTTTCCTCGAGGGGGGTGTCACTGAAGCTTTCTTT. This chain joins TRBV27 and TRBJ1-1; D might be TRBD1 (6 bases). This CDR3 is built from 16 residues. With 3 bases removed from V and 4 bases from J, the gap between germline ends came to 18 bases. CDR1 and CDR2 (germline): MNHEY, SMNVEV (reference sequence).

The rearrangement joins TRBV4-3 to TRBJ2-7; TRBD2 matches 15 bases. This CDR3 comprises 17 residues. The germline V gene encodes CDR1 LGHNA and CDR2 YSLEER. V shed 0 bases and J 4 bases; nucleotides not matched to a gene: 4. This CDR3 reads CASSQDPGLAGGYEQYF. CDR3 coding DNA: TGCGCCAGCAGCCAAGATCCGGGACTAGCGGGGGGATACGAGCAGTACTTC.

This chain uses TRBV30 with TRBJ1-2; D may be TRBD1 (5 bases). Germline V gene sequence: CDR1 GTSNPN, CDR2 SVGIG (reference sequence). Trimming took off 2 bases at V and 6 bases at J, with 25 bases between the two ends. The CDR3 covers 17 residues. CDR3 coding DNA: TGTGCCTGGAGTAAGGAGGGGCGGCCCTCAGTCAGGGATGGCTACACCTTC. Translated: CAWSKEGRPSVRDGYTF.

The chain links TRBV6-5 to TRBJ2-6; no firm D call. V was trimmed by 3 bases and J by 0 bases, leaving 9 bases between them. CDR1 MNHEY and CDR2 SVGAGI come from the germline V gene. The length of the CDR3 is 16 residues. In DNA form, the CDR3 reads TGTGCCAGCAGTTATAGCAGATTCTCTGGGGCCAACGTCCTGACTTTC. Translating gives CASSYSRFSGANVLTF.

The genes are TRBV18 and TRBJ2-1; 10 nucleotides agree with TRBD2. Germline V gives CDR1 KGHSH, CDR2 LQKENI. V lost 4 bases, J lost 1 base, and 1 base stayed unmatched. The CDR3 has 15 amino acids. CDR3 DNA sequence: TGTGCCAGCTCACAAGCGGGGGGGTCCTACAATGAGCAGTTCTTC. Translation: CASSQAGGSYNEQFF.

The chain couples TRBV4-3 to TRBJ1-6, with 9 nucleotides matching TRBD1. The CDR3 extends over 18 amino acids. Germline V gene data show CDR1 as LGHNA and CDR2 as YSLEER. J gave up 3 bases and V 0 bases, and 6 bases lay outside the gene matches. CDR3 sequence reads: CASSQEWNRGHYNSPLHF. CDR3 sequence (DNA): TGCGCCAGCAGCCAAGAGTGGAACAGGGGGCACTATAATTCACCCCTCCACTTT.

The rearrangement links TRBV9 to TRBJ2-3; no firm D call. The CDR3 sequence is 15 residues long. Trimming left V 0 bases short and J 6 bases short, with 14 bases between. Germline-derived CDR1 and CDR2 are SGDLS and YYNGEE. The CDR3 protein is CASSVAPLEKDTQYF. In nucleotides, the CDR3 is TGTGCCAGCAGCGTAGCCCCCCTTGAGAAGGATACGCAGTATTTT.

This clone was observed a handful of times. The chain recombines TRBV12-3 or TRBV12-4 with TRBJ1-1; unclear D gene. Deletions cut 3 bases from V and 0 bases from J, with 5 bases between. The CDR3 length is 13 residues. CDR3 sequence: CASSFEVNTEAFF. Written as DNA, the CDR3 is TGTGCCAGCAGTTTCGAAGTGAACACTGAAGCTTTCTTT.

CDR3 DNA: TGCAGCGTGAGGGGTGGCGGGCTGTCGGGCAATGAGCAGTTCTTC. Translating it yields CSVRGGGLSGNEQFF. The chain combines TRBV29-1 with TRBJ2-1; D may match TRBD1 or TRBD2 (5 bases each). Per the germline V gene, CDR1 is SQVTM and CDR2 is ANQGSEA. This CDR3 has 15 residues. V lost 6 bases and J lost 6, with 21 bases in between.

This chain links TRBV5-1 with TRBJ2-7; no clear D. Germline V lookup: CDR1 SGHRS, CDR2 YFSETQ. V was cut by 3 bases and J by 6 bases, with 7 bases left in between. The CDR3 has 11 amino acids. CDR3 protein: CASSYDREQYF. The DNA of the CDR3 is TGCGCCAGCAGCTATGACCGCGAGCAGTACTTC. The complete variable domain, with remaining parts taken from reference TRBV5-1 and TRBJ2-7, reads KAGVTQTPRYLIKTRGQQVTLSCSPISGHRSVSWYQQTPGQGLQFLFEYFSETQRNKGNFPGRFSGRQFSNSRSEMNVSTLELGDSALYLCASSYDREQYFGPGTRLTVT.

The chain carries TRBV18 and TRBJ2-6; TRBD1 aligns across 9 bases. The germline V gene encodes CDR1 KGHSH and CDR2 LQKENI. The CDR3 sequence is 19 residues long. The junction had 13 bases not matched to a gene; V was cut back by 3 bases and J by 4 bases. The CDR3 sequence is CASSPLTTGGSAGANVLTF. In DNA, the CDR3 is TGTGCCAGCTCACCCCTAACCACAGGGGGCTCTGCGGGGGCCAACGTCCTGACTTTC.